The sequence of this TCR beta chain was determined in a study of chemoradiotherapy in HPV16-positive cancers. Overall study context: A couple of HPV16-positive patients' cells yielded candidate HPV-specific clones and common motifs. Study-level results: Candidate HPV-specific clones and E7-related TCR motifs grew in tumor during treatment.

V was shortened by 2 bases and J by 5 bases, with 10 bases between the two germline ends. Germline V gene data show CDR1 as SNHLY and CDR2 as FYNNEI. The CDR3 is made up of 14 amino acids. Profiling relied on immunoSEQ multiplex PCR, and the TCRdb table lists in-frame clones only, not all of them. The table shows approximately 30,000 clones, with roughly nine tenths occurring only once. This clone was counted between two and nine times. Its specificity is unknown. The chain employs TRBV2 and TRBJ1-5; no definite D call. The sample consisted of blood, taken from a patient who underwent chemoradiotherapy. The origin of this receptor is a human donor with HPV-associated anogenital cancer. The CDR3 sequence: CASSESGGDQPQHF. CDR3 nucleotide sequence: TGTGCCAGCAGTGAATCCGGTGGGGATCAGCCCCAGCATTTT.